Here is one T cell receptor (beta chain) with its context. Its target is not known. This sample was included in a study of cytomegalovirus exposure and HLA in healthy donors. The PCR had 60 Vbeta and 13 Jbeta primers. This table comes from immunoSEQ multiplex PCR, and its TCRdb copy is limited to in-frame clones, with some not included. This table holds some 200,000 clones. Study outcomes and limitations: Productive status was seen about 90% or about 30% of the time for most TCR beta V segments in an earlier analysis. V- and J-gene trimming in TCR beta was tied to a missense DCLRE1C variant by an analysis performed later. Most sequenced TCRs were rare (though some public TCRs occurred in many donors).

This CDR3 spans 17 amino acids. Germline CDR1 KGHSH, CDR2 LQKENI. Losses at the gene ends were 0 bases for V and 3 bases for J; bases not matched to a gene: 10. The sample consisted of PBMCs. This TCR was sampled from a boy aged 10-17 years in good health and CMV-seronegative. The chain has TRBV18 and TRBJ1-1; 7 nucleotides agree with TRBD1. The CDR3 sequence is CASSPPGGGRLDTEAFF. CDR3 bases: TGTGCCAGCTCACCACCAGGGGGCGGTAGGTTAGACACTGAAGCTTTCTTT.